Listed below are T cell receptor beta chains from one sample, sequenced in a study of OX40 agonist ivuxolimab in advanced cancers. Method: immunoSEQ multiplex PCR; TCRdb's copy keeps in-frame clones and lacks some. The top ten clones hold 30% to 40% of a sample with around 18,000 clones, about 90% of them seen once. This sample comprised CD4+ or CD8+ T cells sorted from blood, obtained in a trial of the OX40 agonist ivuxolimab. The receptors shown here come from an adult with an advanced solid tumor such as melanoma, head and neck, liver or kidney cancer. The CDR3 runs from the conserved cysteine through the conserved F or W. The D gene is left open where the match is weak. Where a row states a size, it is once, few, many or the class of an expanded clone; other rows omit it.

j_gene	v_gene	abundance	d_gene	CDR3nt	CDR3aa
TRBJ2-1	TRBV7-3	-	TRBD1	TGTGCCAGCAGCCAACGGACAGGGGCTTACTACAATGAGCAGTTCTTC	CASSQRTGAYYNEQFF
TRBJ1-2	TRBV4-3	-	TRBD1	TGCGCCAGCAGCCAAGAAGACAGGGAAAACTATGGCTACACCTTC	CASSQEDRENYGYTF
TRBJ2-7	TRBV19	-	TRBD1	TGTGCCAGTAGTATAGGGACAGGGTCTACCTACGAGCAGTACTTC	CASSIGTGSTYEQYF
TRBJ2-7	TRBV27	few	TRBD1	TGTGCCAGCAGCCCGGGACAGGGGTACGAGCAGTACTTC	CASSPGQGYEQYF
TRBJ1-2	TRBV28	-	TRBD1	TGTGCCAGCAGTTTAGCCCTGGGACAGGGTGAACTTAACTATGGCTACACCTTC	CASSLALGQGELNYGYTF
TRBJ1-5	TRBV28	-	-	TGTGCCAGCGTCGTATCCAGAAATCAGCCCCAGCATTTT	CASVVSRNQPQHF
TRBJ2-7	TRBV4-1	-	TRBD1	TGCGCCAGCAGCCCAATAGGACAGGGGGCAACCTACGAGCAGTACTTC	CASSPIGQGATYEQYF
TRBJ2-1	TRBV7-9	-	-	TGTGCCAGCAGCTTTGAATACAATGAGCAGTTCTTC	CASSFEYNEQFF
TRBJ2-1	TRBV25-1	-	-	TGTGCCAGTTTACAACAGGCCCTCTACTACAATGAGCAGTTCTTC	CASLQQALYYNEQFF
TRBJ2-1	TRBV7-9	-	-	TGTGCCAGCAGCCATCGGGACTCCAACTACAATGAGCAGTTCTTC	CASSHRDSNYNEQFF